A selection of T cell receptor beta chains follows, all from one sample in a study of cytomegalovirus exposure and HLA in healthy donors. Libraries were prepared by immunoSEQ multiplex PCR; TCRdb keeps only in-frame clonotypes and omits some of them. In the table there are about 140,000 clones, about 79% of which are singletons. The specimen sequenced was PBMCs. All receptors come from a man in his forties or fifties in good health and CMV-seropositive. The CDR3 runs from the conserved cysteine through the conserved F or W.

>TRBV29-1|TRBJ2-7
CSVGGNEQYF
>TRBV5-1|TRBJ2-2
CASSQQGGELFF
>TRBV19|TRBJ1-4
CASSGGATNEKLFF
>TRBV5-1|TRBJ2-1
CASSLNSGYNEQFF
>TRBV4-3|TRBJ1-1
CASSQGTTLEAFF
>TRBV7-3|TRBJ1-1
CASSSQGNTEAFF
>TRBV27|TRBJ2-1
CASSFYLAGANEQFF
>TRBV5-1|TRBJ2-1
CASSPSGSSYNEQFF
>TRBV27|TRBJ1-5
CASSLGGSNQPQHF
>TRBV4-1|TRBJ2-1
CASSQVPTSGPYNEQFF
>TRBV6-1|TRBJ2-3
CASSAQGRARRTDTQYF
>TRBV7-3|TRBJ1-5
CASSLMYRGHQPQHF
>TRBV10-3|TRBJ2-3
CAISEPRNLAGTYTQYF
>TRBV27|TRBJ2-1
CASSSPGQASSYNEQFF
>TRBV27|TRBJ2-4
CASSPRVAGDIQYF
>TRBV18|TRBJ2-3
CASSPPSKDTQYF
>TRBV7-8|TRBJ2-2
CASSHLAGEGTGELFF
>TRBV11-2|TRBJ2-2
CASRRGGQGARTGELFF
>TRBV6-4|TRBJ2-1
CASSGGWAGNYNEQFF
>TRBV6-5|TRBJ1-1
CASRIPDKNTEAFF
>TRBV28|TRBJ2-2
CASSRRGTGTGELFF
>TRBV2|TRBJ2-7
CASKRAGGPDEQYF